This is a list of T cell receptor beta chains from one sample in a study of neurological immune-mediated disorders. TCRdb ran MiXCR on the 5' RACE reads and lists one entry per CDR3 protein. The data hold approximately 16,000 distinct CDR3 sequences, with about 20% observed a single time. The sample consisted of PBMCs. Source of these receptors: a man aged 50 or older in good health. The CDR3 runs from the conserved cysteine through the conserved F or W. A D gene is named only where the DNA matches it firmly. The size entry gives once, few, many, or a class for an expanded clone.

CDR3nt: TGCAGTGCTAGGGCCGGAAATCAGCCCCAGCATTTT
CDR3aa: CSARAGNQPQHF
v_gene: TRBV20-1
abundance: medium-sized
d_gene: -
j_gene: TRBJ1-5

CDR3nt: TGTGCCATCAGTGAGGTTACTGCTGAGCAGTTCTTC
CDR3aa: CAISEVTAEQFF
v_gene: TRBV10-3
abundance: many
d_gene: -
j_gene: TRBJ2-1

CDR3nt: TGTGCCAGCAGGAGGGACAGGGGGACCTTTAATTCACCCCTCCACTTT
CDR3aa: CASRRDRGTFNSPLHF
v_gene: TRBV7-3
abundance: few
d_gene: TRBD1
j_gene: TRBJ1-6

CDR3nt: TGTGCCAGCAGCCTAGCGGGAGGAGCCAATGAGCAGTTCTTC
CDR3aa: CASSLAGGANEQFF
v_gene: TRBV6-2/TRBV6-3
abundance: many
d_gene: TRBD2
j_gene: TRBJ2-1

CDR3nt: TGTGCCAGCAGTGACTCGGTAGGAGGGCGCACCGGGGAGCTGTTTTTT
CDR3aa: CASSDSVGGRTGELFF
v_gene: TRBV6-4
abundance: many
d_gene: -
j_gene: TRBJ2-2

CDR3nt: TGCAGTGCAACGGACAGGCCCACTGAAGCTTTCTTT
CDR3aa: CSATDRPTEAFF
v_gene: TRBV20-1
abundance: many
d_gene: TRBD1
j_gene: TRBJ1-1

CDR3nt: TGTGCCAGCAGCTCCTTCGGGGGCAGGTACGAGCAGTACTTC
CDR3aa: CASSSFGGRYEQYF
v_gene: TRBV7-2
abundance: once
d_gene: -
j_gene: TRBJ2-7

CDR3nt: TGCGCCAGCAGCCCCCAGACAGGGGCTGGAAACACCATATATTTT
CDR3aa: CASSPQTGAGNTIYF
v_gene: TRBV4-1
abundance: many
d_gene: TRBD1
j_gene: TRBJ1-3

CDR3nt: TGTGCCAGCAGTCCCACAGGGGGTCGCACTGAAGCTTTCTTT
CDR3aa: CASSPTGGRTEAFF
v_gene: TRBV6-4
abundance: many
d_gene: TRBD1
j_gene: TRBJ1-1

CDR3nt: TGTGCCAGCAGTTCCCAGGGGGCGAGCGGGCTATACAATGAGCAGTTCTTC
CDR3aa: CASSSQGASGLYNEQFF
v_gene: TRBV27
abundance: many
d_gene: TRBD1
j_gene: TRBJ2-1

CDR3nt: TGTGCCAGCCGAGCCCTAGCGGAGATGGGCACCGGGGAGCTGTTTTTT
CDR3aa: CASRALAEMGTGELFF
v_gene: TRBV19
abundance: few
d_gene: TRBD2
j_gene: TRBJ2-2